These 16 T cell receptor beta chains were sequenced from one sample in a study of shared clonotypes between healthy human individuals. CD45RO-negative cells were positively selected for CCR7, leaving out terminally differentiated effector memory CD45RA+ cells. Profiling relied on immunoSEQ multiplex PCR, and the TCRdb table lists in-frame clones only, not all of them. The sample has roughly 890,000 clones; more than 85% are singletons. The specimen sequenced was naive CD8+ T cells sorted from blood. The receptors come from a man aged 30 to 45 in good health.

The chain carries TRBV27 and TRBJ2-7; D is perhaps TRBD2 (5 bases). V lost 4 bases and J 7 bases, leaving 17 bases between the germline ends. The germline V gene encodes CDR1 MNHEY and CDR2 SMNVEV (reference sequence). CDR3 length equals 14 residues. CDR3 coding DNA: TGTGCCAGCAGTTCTAGGGCGGCTCGGACTGAGCAGTACTTC. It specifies CASSSRAARTEQYF.

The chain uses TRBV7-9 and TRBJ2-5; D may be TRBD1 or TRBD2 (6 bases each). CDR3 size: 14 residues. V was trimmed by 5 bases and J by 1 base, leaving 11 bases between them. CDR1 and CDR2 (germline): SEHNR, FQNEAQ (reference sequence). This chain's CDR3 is CASSPEGVQETQYF. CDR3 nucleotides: TGTGCCAGCAGCCCGGAGGGGGTCCAAGAGACCCAGTACTTC.

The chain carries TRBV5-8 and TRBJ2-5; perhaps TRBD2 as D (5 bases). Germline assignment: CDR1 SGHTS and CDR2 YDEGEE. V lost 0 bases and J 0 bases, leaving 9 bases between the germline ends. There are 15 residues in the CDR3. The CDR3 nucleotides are TGTGCCAGCAGCTTGGTGGGAGTCCACCAAGAGACCCAGTACTTC. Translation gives CASSLVGVHQETQYF.

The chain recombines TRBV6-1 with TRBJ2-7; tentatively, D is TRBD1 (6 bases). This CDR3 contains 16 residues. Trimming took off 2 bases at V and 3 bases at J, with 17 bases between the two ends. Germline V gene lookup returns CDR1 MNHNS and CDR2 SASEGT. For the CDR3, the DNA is TGTGCCAGCAGTGAATTTTATGGGGGCGGCAGCTACGAGCAGTACTTC. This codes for CASSEFYGGGSYEQYF.

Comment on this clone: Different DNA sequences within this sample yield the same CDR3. The CDR3 DNA reads as TGTGCCAGCAGGACGGGACTAGCGGCTTACAATGAGCAGTTCTTC. This encodes CASRTGLAAYNEQFF. The V call is TRBV27, the J call TRBJ2-1; 11 bases are shared with TRBD2. Germline CDR1 and CDR2: MNHEY and SMNVEV (reference sequence). The CDR3 is 15 residues long. The ends lost 6 bases at V and 4 bases at J; junction bases unmatched: 5.

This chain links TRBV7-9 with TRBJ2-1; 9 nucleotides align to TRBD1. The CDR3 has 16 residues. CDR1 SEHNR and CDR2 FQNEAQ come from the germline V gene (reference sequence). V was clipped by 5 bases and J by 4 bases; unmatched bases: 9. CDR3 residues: CASSQARTGVYNEQFF. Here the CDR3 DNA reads TGTGCCAGCAGCCAAGCTCGGACAGGGGTTTACAATGAGCAGTTCTTC.

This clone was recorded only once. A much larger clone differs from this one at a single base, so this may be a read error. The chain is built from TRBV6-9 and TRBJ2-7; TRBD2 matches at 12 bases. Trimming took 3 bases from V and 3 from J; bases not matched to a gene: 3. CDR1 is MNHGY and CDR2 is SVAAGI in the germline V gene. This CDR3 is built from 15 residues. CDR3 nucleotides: TGTGCCAGCAGTTACTCGACTAGCGGGAGCTACGAGCAGTACTTC. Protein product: CASSYSTSGSYEQYF.

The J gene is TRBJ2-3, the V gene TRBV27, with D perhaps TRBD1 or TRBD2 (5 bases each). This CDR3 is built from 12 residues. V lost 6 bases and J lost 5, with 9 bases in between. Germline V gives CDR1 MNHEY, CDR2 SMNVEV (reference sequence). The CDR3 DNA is TGTGCCAGCAGAATGGGGGTAGATACGCAGTATTTT. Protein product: CASRMGVDTQYF.

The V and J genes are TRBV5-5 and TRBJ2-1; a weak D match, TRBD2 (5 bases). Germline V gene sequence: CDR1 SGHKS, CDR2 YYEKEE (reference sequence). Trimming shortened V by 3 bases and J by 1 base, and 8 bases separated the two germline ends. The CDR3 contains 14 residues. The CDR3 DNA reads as TGTGCCAGCAGCTCCCCGGGGTCCTACAATGAGCAGTTCTTC. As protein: CASSSPGSYNEQFF. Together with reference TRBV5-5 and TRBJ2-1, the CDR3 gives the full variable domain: DAGVTQSPTHLIKTRGQQVTLRCSPISGHKSVSWYQQVLGQGPQFIFQYYEKEERGRGNFPDRFSARQFPNYSSELNVNALLLGDSALYLCASSSPGSYNEQFFGPGTRLTVL.

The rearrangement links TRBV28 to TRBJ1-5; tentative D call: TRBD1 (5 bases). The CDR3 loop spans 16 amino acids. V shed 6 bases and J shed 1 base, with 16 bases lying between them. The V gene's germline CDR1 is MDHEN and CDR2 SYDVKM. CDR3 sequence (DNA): TGTGCCAGCAGCCCGGGGGTCTTGGACAGCAATCAGCCCCAGCATTTT. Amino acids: CASSPGVLDSNQPQHF.

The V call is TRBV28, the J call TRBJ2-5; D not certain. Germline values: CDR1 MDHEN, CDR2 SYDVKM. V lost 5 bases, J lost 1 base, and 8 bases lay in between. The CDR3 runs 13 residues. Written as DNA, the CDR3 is TGTGCCAGCAGTCCCGACCTCCAAGAGACCCAGTACTTC. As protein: CASSPDLQETQYF.

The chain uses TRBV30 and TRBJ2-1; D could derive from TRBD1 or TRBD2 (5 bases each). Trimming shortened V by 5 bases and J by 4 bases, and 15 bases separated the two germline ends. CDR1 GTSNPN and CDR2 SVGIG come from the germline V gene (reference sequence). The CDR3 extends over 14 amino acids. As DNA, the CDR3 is TGTGCCTGGGGGGCTAGCTACATGTACAATGAGCAGTTCTTC. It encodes CAWGASYMYNEQFF.

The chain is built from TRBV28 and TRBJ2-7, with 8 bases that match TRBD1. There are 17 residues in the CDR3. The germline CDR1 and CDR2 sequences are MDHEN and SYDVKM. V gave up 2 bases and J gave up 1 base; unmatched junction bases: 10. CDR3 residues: CASSLRVGQGWSYEQYF. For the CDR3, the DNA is TGTGCCAGCAGTTTACGAGTCGGACAGGGATGGTCCTACGAGCAGTACTTC.

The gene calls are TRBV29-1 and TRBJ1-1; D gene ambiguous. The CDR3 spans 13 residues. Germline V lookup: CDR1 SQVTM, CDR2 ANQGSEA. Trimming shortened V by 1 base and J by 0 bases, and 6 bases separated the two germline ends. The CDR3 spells CSVEGELNTEAFF. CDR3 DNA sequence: TGCAGCGTTGAAGGCGAATTGAACACTGAAGCTTTCTTT.

The CDR3 nucleotides read TGTGCCAGCAGTTCTAGGACTAGCGGGCCCTCAGATACGCAGTATTTT. This gives the protein CASSSRTSGPSDTQYF. The chain employs TRBV27 and TRBJ2-3, with 11 bases fitting TRBD2. Germline lookup yields CDR1 MNHEY and CDR2 SMNVEV (reference sequence). This CDR3 is built from 16 residues. V lost 4 bases and J lost 4; bases outside the gene matches: 7.

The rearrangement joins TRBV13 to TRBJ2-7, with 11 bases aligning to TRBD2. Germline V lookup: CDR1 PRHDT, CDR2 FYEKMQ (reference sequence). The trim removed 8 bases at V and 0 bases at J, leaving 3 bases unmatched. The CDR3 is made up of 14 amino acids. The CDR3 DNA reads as TGTGCCAGCCTAGCGGGAGGTAGCTCCTACGAGCAGTACTTC. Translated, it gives CASLAGGSSYEQYF.